One and the same sample provided the 25 T cell receptor beta chains below, sequenced in a study of control samples from healthy donors and cancer patients. TCRdb's table, derived via immunoSEQ multiplex PCR, lists solely in-frame clones and lacks some. The sample shows under 85,000 clones, 70% to 85% of them seen only once. The sequenced sample was PBMCs. Receptors originate from a man between 60 and 75 years old with head and neck cancer.

V is TRBV3-1 (or the pseudogene TRBV3-2) and J is TRBJ2-7; 7 positions match TRBD2. The germline CDR1 and CDR2 sequences are LGHDT and YNNKEL (reference sequence). This CDR3 is 15 amino acids long. With V trimmed by 2 bases and J by 5 bases, 9 bases remained unmatched. The CDR3 sequence is CASSQPRDYPHEQYF. CDR3 coding DNA: TGTGCCAGCAGCCAACCCCGGGACTACCCTCACGAGCAGTACTTC.

The chain carries TRBV27 and TRBJ2-7, with D perhaps TRBD1 or TRBD2 (6 bases each). Trimming cost V 2 bases and J 0 bases, with 14 bases left between them. This CDR3 has 16 amino acids. Germline loops: CDR1 MNHEY, CDR2 SMNVEV (reference sequence). The CDR3 reads CASSLGSGASSYEQYF. The CDR3 coding sequence is TGTGCCAGCAGTTTAGGGTCGGGGGCTAGCTCCTACGAGCAGTACTTC.

The chain links TRBV4-2 to TRBJ2-7, with unresolved D. The V gene lost 4 bases and the J gene lost 5 bases, with 9 bases spanning the gap. The CDR3 extends over 12 amino acids. In germline, CDR1 is LGHNA, CDR2 YNFKEQ. The CDR3 region is CASSPSSDEQYF. The CDR3 coding sequence is TGTGCCAGCAGCCCTAGTTCCGACGAGCAGTACTTC.

This rearrangement joins TRBV5-1 to TRBJ1-5, with D perhaps matching TRBD1 (6 bases). V lost 3 bases and J 1 base, leaving 11 bases between the germline ends. Germline V lookup: CDR1 SGHRS, CDR2 YFSETQ. The CDR3 totals 15 residues. The CDR3 here is CASSWAGQSNQPQHF. The CDR3 DNA sequence: TGCGCCAGCAGCTGGGCTGGACAGAGCAATCAGCCCCAGCATTTT.

The chain has TRBV5-4 and TRBJ1-1; D may be TRBD1 (6 bases). Germline V gene lookup returns CDR1 SGHNT and CDR2 YYREEE (reference sequence). The germline V and J ends were trimmed by 1 base and 9 bases, with 13 bases remaining between them. The CDR3 contains 13 residues. The CDR3 is CASSLTGGKKAFF. The CDR3, as DNA: TGTGCCAGCAGCTTGACGGGGGGCAAGAAAGCTTTCTTT.

This chain connects TRBV7-2 to TRBJ2-6; D is perhaps TRBD1 (6 bases). Germline V gives CDR1 SGHTA, CDR2 FQGNSA. The V gene lost 10 bases and the J gene lost 0 bases, with 10 bases spanning the gap. The CDR3 is made up of 14 amino acids. CDR3 DNA: TGTGCCACCGAGACAGGCTCTGGGGCCAACGTCCTGACTTTC. It translates to CATETGSGANVLTF.

V usage is TRBV27 and J usage is TRBJ2-7; D is unresolved. Germline values: CDR1 MNHEY, CDR2 SMNVEV (reference sequence). The length of the CDR3 is 14 residues. Trimming removed 2 bases at V and 2 bases at J, with 10 bases between. CDR3 DNA: TGTGCCAGCAGTTTACACGGAGTAGCCTACGAGCAGTACTTC. Encoded protein: CASSLHGVAYEQYF.

This chain connects TRBV27 to TRBJ2-2; D uncertain. Trimming stripped 6 bases from V and 0 bases from J, with 5 bases between. CDR1 MNHEY and CDR2 SMNVEV come from the germline V gene (reference sequence). There are 13 residues in the CDR3. The CDR3 loop is CASRGPNTGELFF. The CDR3 DNA is TGTGCCAGCAGAGGGCCGAACACCGGGGAGCTGTTTTTT.

The CDR3 spells CASAPTSFWEAYNEQFF. As DNA, the CDR3 is TGTGCCAGCGCACCGACTAGTTTTTGGGAAGCCTACAATGAGCAGTTCTTC. The rearrangement uses TRBV6-4 and TRBJ2-1, with D possibly matching TRBD2 (6 bases). V lost 8 bases and J 2 bases, leaving 22 bases between the germline ends. The germline gives CDR1 MRHNA, CDR2 SNTAGT. There are 17 residues in the CDR3.

The rearrangement joins TRBV6-5 to TRBJ1-1; 8 positions match TRBD1. Germline CDR1 reads MNHEY; CDR2 reads SVGAGI. Germline trimming cut 7 bases from V and 2 bases from J; bases unmatched to any gene: 9. The length of the CDR3 is 15 residues. This chain's CDR3 is CASTPGQDLNTEAFF. For the CDR3, the DNA is TGTGCCAGCACTCCGGGACAGGACCTTAACACTGAAGCTTTCTTT.

This clone was observed a few times. The chain has TRBV2 and TRBJ1-1; perhaps TRBD1 as D (6 bases). CDR3 length: 11 residues. Per germline, CDR1 SNHLY and CDR2 FYNNEI. V lost 6 bases, J lost 13 bases, and 15 bases lay in between. The CDR3 here is CASRFRDNYFF. For the CDR3, the DNA is TGTGCCAGCAGATTCCGGGACAACTATTTCTTT.

The CDR3 protein is CASSLQQPEKLFF. CDR3 nucleotides: TGTGCCAGCAGCTTACAACAGCCGGAAAAACTGTTTTTT. The rearrangement joins TRBV7-2 to TRBJ1-4; D unresolved. Trimming pared 2 bases from V and 8 bases from J, leaving 9 bases between. Germline assignment: CDR1 SGHTA and CDR2 FQGNSA. CDR3 length equals 13 residues.

V gene TRBV7-9 combines with J gene TRBJ2-5; D might be TRBD1 (6 bases). The germline gives CDR1 SEHNR, CDR2 FQNEAQ (reference sequence). V lost 6 bases and J lost 0, with 20 bases in between. This CDR3 is 17 amino acids long. The CDR3 DNA reads TGTGCCAGCAGATCCCTCCGGGACAACCAGTACCAAGAGACCCAGTACTTC. It codes for CASRSLRDNQYQETQYF.

The rearrangement links TRBV7-6 to TRBJ1-5; no clear D. V lost 0 bases, J lost 6 bases, and 15 bases lay in between. From germline, CDR1 is SGHVS and CDR2 FNYEAQ. The CDR3 loop spans 16 amino acids. The CDR3 DNA reads TGTGCCAGCAGCTTAGCCCCCGGGGTAGGCGGTCAGCCCCAGCATTTT. Residues: CASSLAPGVGGQPQHF.

The chain has TRBV2 and TRBJ2-1, with 11 bases matching TRBD2. Trimming at V came to 7 bases and at J to 0 bases, leaving 14 bases not matched to a gene. The CDR3 sequence is 19 residues long. The germline gives CDR1 SNHLY, CDR2 FYNNEI. As DNA, the CDR3 is TGTGCCAGCAAGTGGATGACTAGCGGGACGTCCCGCTCCTACAATGAGCAGTTCTTC. Translated: CASKWMTSGTSRSYNEQFF.

The V call is TRBV24-1, the J call TRBJ2-3, with 9 positions matching TRBD2. This CDR3 region has 16 residues. With 3 bases clipped from V and 2 bases from J, the junction kept 5 bases outside the gene matches. Germline loops: CDR1 KGHDR, CDR2 SFDVKD. This CDR3 reads CATSDESGGHTDTQYF. The CDR3, as DNA: TGTGCCACCAGTGATGAGAGCGGGGGGCACACAGATACGCAGTATTTT.

The V call is TRBV7-9, the J call TRBJ2-7; tentative D call: TRBD1 (5 bases). The CDR3 has 11 amino acids. Germline assignment: CDR1 SEHNR and CDR2 FQNEAQ (reference sequence). V was trimmed by 8 bases and J by 2 bases, leaving 7 bases between them. In DNA, the CDR3 is TGTGCCAGCCAGGGCACCTACGAGCAGTACTTC. Encoded protein: CASQGTYEQYF.

The chain carries TRBV28 and TRBJ1-1, with TRBD1 as a possible D gene (5 bases). Between the trimmed V and J ends, which lost 4 bases and 5 bases, there was a span of 17 bases. The CDR3 loop spans 15 amino acids. CDR1 and CDR2 from the germline V gene are MDHEN and SYDVKM. CDR3: CASSSLGTLSTEAFF. Written as DNA, the CDR3 is TGTGCCAGCAGTTCCCTCGGGACCCTAAGTACTGAAGCTTTCTTT.

This chain uses TRBV24-1 with TRBJ2-1, with a weak D call TRBD2 (6 bases). The germline V gene encodes CDR1 KGHDR and CDR2 SFDVKD. The CDR3 consists of 14 residues. Deletions cut 1 base from V and 10 bases from J, with 13 bases between. CDR3 in amino acids: CATSDFGVAGEQFF. In DNA, the CDR3 is TGTGCCACCAGTGATTTCGGGGTGGCGGGGGAGCAGTTCTTC.

The rearrangement uses TRBV11-3 and TRBJ1-1; D possibly corresponds to TRBD1 (5 bases). The V and J ends lost 5 bases and 1 base respectively, with 8 bases between them. CDR1 is SGHNT and CDR2 is YENEEA in the germline V gene. The CDR3 is made up of 13 amino acids. Here the CDR3 reads CASSHQGNTEAFF. For the CDR3, the DNA is TGTGCCAGCAGCCACCAGGGGAACACTGAAGCTTTCTTT.

The V gene is TRBV9, the J gene TRBJ1-1; possible D gene TRBD1, 5 bases. V shed 0 bases and J shed 3 bases, with 12 bases lying between them. From germline, CDR1 is SGDLS and CDR2 YYNGEE. The CDR3 contains 15 residues. CDR3 region: CASSVGQGTDTEAFF. The CDR3 bases are TGTGCCAGCAGCGTAGGGCAGGGCACGGACACTGAAGCTTTCTTT. Full variable domain (rest looked up from reference TRBV9 and TRBJ1-1): DSGVTQTPKHLITATGQRVTLRCSPRSGDLSVYWYQQSLDQGLQFLIQYYNGEERAKGNILERFSAQQFPDLHSELNLSSLELGDSALYFCASSVGQGTDTEAFFGQGTRLTVV.

CDR3 sequence: CASSPGGAWSGNTIYF. CDR3 bases: TGTGCCAGCAGCCCAGGGGGGGCCTGGTCTGGAAACACCATATATTTT. V is TRBV7-2 and J is TRBJ1-3, with 7 nucleotides matching TRBD1. Trimming took 5 bases from V and 1 from J; bases not matched to a gene: 8. The CDR3 is 16 residues long. Looked up from germline, CDR1 is SGHTA and CDR2 is FQGNSA.

The rearrangement links TRBV5-1 to TRBJ2-1; D is possibly TRBD1 (6 bases). CDR3 length: 14 residues. V lost 1 base and J 7 bases, leaving 12 bases between the germline ends. Germline CDR1 reads SGHRS; CDR2 reads YFSETQ. The CDR3 sequence is CASSLRTDGNEQFF. The DNA for the CDR3 is TGCGCCAGCAGCTTGCGGACAGATGGGAATGAGCAGTTCTTC.

V is TRBV7-9 and J is TRBJ1-2, with D unclear. Germline V gene lookup returns CDR1 SEHNR and CDR2 FQNEAQ (reference sequence). CDR3 length equals 12 residues. V was cut by 5 bases and J by 8 bases, with 12 bases left in between. This CDR3 reads CASSVQTSGYTF. Written as DNA, the CDR3 is TGTGCCAGCAGCGTCCAAACGAGCGGCTACACCTTC.

This clone was seen only a few times. The chain uses TRBV5-1 and TRBJ2-1, with 7 bases aligning to TRBD2. Germline V gene sequence: CDR1 SGHRS, CDR2 YFSETQ. Losses at the gene ends were 1 base for V and 8 bases for J; bases not matched to a gene: 9. CDR3 length: 15 residues. CDR3 DNA sequence: TGCGCCAGCAGCTTGATAGACGGGAGGAAGTATGAGCAGTTCTTC. Translated: CASSLIDGRKYEQFF. The whole variable domain, filled in from reference TRBV5-1 and TRBJ2-1, reads KAGVTQTPRYLIKTRGQQVTLSCSPISGHRSVSWYQQTPGQGLQFLFEYFSETQRNKGNFPGRFSGRQFSNSRSEMNVSTLELGDSALYLCASSLIDGRKYEQFFGPGTRLTVL.